These 13 T cell receptor beta chains originate from one sample sequenced in a study of cytomegalovirus exposure and HLA in healthy donors. The PCR made use of 60 Vbeta and 13 Jbeta primers. The data were produced by immunoSEQ multiplex PCR, yet TCRdb's version contains in-frame clones alone and is incomplete. The sample records 200,000 to 250,000 clones, approximately 68% being singletons. Sequences were obtained from PBMCs. These receptors all come from a woman aged 25 to 39 in good health and CMV-seronegative.

On this clone: Germline is not matched at one junction end, which may reflect a read error. The genes are TRBV7-9 and TRBJ2-7; D is unresolved. CDR1 SEHNR and CDR2 FQNEAQ come from the germline V gene (reference sequence). The CDR3 has 12 residues. CDR3 protein: CSSSARAYEQYF. CDR3 in DNA: TGTTCCAGCAGCGCCCGGGCCTACGAGCAGTACTTC.

J is TRBJ2-1 and V is TRBV27; TRBD1 agrees at 8 bases. V lost 4 bases, J lost 6 bases, and 8 bases stayed unmatched. This CDR3 is built from 15 residues. Germline V CDR1 and CDR2: MNHEY, SMNVEV (reference sequence). The DNA for the CDR3 is TGTGCCAGCAGTTACCGGGACAGGATTGGCAATGAGCAGTTCTTC. This translates into CASSYRDRIGNEQFF.

This chain connects TRBV28 to TRBJ1-5, with D uncertain. V gave up 5 bases and J gave up 7 bases, with 9 bases separating them. This CDR3 has 12 amino acids. The germline V gene encodes CDR1 MDHEN and CDR2 SYDVKM. The CDR3 sequence: CASSTTGQPQHF. In nucleotides, the CDR3 is TGTGCCAGCAGTACTACCGGACAGCCCCAGCATTTT.

The CDR3 reads CASSKTRQGYDTQYF. CDR3 DNA: TGCGCCAGCAGTAAAACCCGACAGGGATACGATACGCAGTATTTT. This chain connects TRBV10-2 to TRBJ2-3, with TRBD1 identical over 7 bases. Unmatched junction bases numbered 11, after V lost 5 bases and J lost 6 bases. Looked up from germline, CDR1 is WSHSY and CDR2 is SAAADI. This CDR3 region has 15 residues.

The chain employs TRBV6-5 and TRBJ2-7, with D perhaps matching TRBD2 (6 bases). Trimming stripped 0 bases from V and 9 bases from J, with 12 bases between. CDR1 and CDR2 (germline): MNHEY, SVGAGI. The CDR3 runs to 13 residues. The CDR3 region has the DNA TGTGCCAGCAGTTACTCAACGGGACTGGGGCAGTACTTC. Translation: CASSYSTGLGQYF.

J is TRBJ2-5 and V is TRBV12-5; no reliable D call. V gave up 3 bases and J gave up 5 bases, with 7 bases separating them. This CDR3 is 12 amino acids long. Germline CDR1 and CDR2: LGHNT and FRNRAP. The CDR3 region is CASGLSRETQYF. In DNA, the CDR3 is TGTGCTAGTGGTTTATCCCGGGAGACCCAGTACTTC.

The V and J genes are TRBV7-2 and TRBJ2-3, with 9 positions matching TRBD2. The V gene end was trimmed by 1 base and the J gene end by 1 base; junction bases not matched to a gene: 3. From germline, CDR1 is SGHTA and CDR2 FQGNSA. The CDR3 covers 16 residues. CDR3 sequence: CASSLGAGGGTDTQYF. CDR3 DNA sequence: TGTGCCAGCAGCTTAGGAGCGGGAGGAGGCACAGATACGCAGTATTTT.

CDR3 in DNA: TGTGCCAGTAGTAGGGGGGAGGGGCTTTCTGGGGCCAACGTCCTGACTTTC. This translates into CASSRGEGLSGANVLTF. This chain connects TRBV19 to TRBJ2-6; 7 nucleotides agree with TRBD2. This CDR3 spans 17 amino acids. Germline V CDR1 and CDR2: LNHDA, SQIVND (reference sequence). Losses at the gene ends were 4 bases for V and 1 base for J; bases not matched to a gene: 7.

The rearrangement joins TRBV7-9 to TRBJ2-1; 11 bases map to TRBD2. Per the germline V gene, CDR1 is SEHNR and CDR2 is FQNEAQ (reference sequence). The CDR3 has 18 residues. V dropped 10 bases and J dropped 0; count of bases not matched to a gene: 14. CDR3: CATLTGTSGVFSYNEQFF. The DNA for the CDR3 is TGTGCCACTCTAACCGGGACTAGCGGAGTATTCTCCTACAATGAGCAGTTCTTC.

This rearrangement joins TRBV4-2 to TRBJ1-1; no reliable D call. The CDR3 consists of 14 residues. CDR1 and CDR2 (germline): LGHNA, YNFKEQ. With 3 bases removed from V and 4 bases from J, the gap between germline ends came to 12 bases. CDR3 sequence: CASSHPGGGTEAFF. The CDR3 nucleotides read TGTGCCAGCAGCCACCCAGGAGGAGGCACTGAAGCTTTCTTT.

This clone came up once. This chain joins TRBV5-4 and TRBJ2-7, with 12 bases lining up with TRBD2. This CDR3 contains 14 residues. Per the germline V gene, CDR1 is SGHNT and CDR2 is YYREEE (reference sequence). The J segment lost 5 bases and the V segment lost 8 bases, leaving 8 bases of the junction unmatched. As DNA, the CDR3 is TGTGCCAGTCGGCTAGCGGGGGGGGCCAACGAGCAGTACTTC. Protein: CASRLAGGANEQYF.

The gene calls are TRBV7-9 and TRBJ2-7; D unresolved. From germline, CDR1 is SEHNR and CDR2 FQNEAQ (reference sequence). CDR3 length: 11 residues. Deletions cut 2 bases from V and 3 bases from J, with 2 bases between. CDR3 protein: CASSLLYEQYF. The CDR3 DNA reads TGTGCCAGCAGCTTACTCTACGAGCAGTACTTC.

The V call is TRBV30, the J call TRBJ2-3; 12 nucleotides line up with TRBD2. The junction had 7 bases not matched to a gene; V was cut back by 0 bases and J by 6 bases. The CDR3 runs to 16 residues. CDR1 is GTSNPN, CDR2 SVGIG, per germline (reference sequence). CDR3 region: CAWSVLTSGRSDTQYF. DNA of the CDR3: TGTGCCTGGAGTGTACTTACTAGCGGGAGGAGTGATACGCAGTATTTT.